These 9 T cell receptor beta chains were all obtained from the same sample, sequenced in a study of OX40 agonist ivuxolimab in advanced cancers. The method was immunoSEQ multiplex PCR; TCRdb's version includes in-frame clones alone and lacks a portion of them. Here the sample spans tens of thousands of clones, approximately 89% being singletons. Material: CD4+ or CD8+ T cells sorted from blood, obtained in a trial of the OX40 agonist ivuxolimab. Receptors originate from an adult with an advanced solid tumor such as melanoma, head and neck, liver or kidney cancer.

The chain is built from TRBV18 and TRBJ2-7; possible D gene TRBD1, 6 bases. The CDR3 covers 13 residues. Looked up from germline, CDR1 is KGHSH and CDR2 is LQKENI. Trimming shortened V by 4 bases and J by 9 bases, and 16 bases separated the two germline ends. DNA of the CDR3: TGTGCCAGCTCACGAGAACCACAGACAGGGCAGTACTTC. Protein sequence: CASSREPQTGQYF.

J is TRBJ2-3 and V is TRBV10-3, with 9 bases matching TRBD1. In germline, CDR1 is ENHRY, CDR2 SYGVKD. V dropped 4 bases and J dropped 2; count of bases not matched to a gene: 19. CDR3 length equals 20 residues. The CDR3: CAISARQPGQGTTFTDTQYF. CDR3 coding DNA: TGTGCCATCAGTGCCCGTCAACCGGGACAGGGAACCACGTTCACAGATACGCAGTATTTT.

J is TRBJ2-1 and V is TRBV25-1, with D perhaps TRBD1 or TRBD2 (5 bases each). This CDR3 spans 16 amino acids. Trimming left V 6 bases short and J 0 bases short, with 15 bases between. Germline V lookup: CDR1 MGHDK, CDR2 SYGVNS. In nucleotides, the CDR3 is TGTGCCAGCAGCGTAGCCGGGACGATCTCCTACAATGAGCAGTTCTTC. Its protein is CASSVAGTISYNEQFF.

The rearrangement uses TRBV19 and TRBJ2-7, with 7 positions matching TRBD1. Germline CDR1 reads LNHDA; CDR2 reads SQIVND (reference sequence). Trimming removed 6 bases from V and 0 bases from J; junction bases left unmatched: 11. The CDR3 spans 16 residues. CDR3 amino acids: CASREAGTDISYEQYF. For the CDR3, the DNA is TGTGCCAGTAGGGAAGCCGGGACAGACATCTCCTACGAGCAGTACTTC.

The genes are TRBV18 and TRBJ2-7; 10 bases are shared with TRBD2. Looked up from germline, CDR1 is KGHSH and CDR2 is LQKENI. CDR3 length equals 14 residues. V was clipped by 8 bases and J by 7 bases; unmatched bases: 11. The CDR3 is CASQDSGRAGEQYF. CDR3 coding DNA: TGTGCCAGCCAAGACAGCGGGAGGGCGGGTGAGCAGTACTTC.

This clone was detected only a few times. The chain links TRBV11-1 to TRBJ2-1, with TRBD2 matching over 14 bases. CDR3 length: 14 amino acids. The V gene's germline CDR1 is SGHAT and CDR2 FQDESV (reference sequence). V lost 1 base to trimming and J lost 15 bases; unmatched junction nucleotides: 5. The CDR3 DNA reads TGTGCCAGCAGCTTAGTGGGACTAGCGGGAGTTGCGTTCTTC. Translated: CASSLVGLAGVAFF.

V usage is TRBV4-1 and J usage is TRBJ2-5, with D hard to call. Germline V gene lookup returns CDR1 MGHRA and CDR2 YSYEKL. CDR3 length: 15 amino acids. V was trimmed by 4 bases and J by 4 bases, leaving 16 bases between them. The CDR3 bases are TGCGCCAGCAGCCCATCTGGACGGATGGCAGAGACCCAGTACTTC. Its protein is CASSPSGRMAETQYF.

The CDR3 coding sequence is TGTGCCAGTAGTATTACCCGCCTTGGGGGACATAAGAACACTGAAGCTTTCTTT. The encoded protein is CASSITRLGGHKNTEAFF. V is TRBV19 and J is TRBJ1-1, with TRBD1 as a possible D gene (6 bases). CDR1 is LNHDA and CDR2 is SQIVND in the germline V gene (reference sequence). V was trimmed by 3 bases and J by 1 base, leaving 21 bases between them. The CDR3 is made up of 18 amino acids.

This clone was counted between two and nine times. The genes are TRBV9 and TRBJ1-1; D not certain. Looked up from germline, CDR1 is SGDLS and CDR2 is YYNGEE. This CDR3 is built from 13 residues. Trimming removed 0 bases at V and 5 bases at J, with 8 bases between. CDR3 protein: CASSVGEATEAFF. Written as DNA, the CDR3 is TGTGCCAGCAGCGTAGGGGAGGCGACTGAAGCTTTCTTT.